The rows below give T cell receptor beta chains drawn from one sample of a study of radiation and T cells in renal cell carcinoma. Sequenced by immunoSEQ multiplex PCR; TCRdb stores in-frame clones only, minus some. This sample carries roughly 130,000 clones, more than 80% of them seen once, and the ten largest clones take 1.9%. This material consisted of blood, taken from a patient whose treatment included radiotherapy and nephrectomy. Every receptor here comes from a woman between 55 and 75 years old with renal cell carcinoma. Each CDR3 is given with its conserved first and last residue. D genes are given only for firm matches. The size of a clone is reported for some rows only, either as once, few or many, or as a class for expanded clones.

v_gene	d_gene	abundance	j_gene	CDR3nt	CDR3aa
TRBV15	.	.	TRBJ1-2	TGTGCCACCAGCAGAGATACAGGGAGCGCGGGGTATGGCTACACCTTC	CATSRDTGSAGYGYTF
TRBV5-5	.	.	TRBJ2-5	TGTGCCAGCAGTAGGACACTAACCCAAGAGACCCAGTACTTC	CASSRTLTQETQYF
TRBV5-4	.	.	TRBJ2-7	TGTGCCAGCAGCCTAACCGGGACGGCCGGATCCTACGAGCAGTACTTC	CASSLTGTAGSYEQYF
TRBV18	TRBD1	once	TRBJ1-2	TGTGCCAGCTCGCCAAGTTGGGGACAGGGCGCCTATGGCTACACCTTC	CASSPSWGQGAYGYTF
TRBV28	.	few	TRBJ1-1	TGTGCCAGCAGCCTACATTGGGAAGCTTTCTTT	CASSLHWEAFF
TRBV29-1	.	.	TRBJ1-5	TGCAGCGTTGAAGAGTCGGGGGGCAATCAGCCCCAGCATTTT	CSVEESGGNQPQHF
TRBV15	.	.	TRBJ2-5	TGTGCCACCAGCAGAGATGAACGTCTATCGGAGACCCAGTACTTC	CATSRDERLSETQYF
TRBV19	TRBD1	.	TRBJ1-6	TGTGCCAGTAGTATAGAGGACAGGGCGAATTCACCCCTCCACTTT	CASSIEDRANSPLHF
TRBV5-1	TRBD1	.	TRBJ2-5	TGCGCCAGCAGCCGACAGGGGCAAGAGACCCAGTACTTC	CASSRQGQETQYF
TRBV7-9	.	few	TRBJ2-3	TGTGCCAGCAGCCCGACCGACTCCACAGATACGCAGTATTTT	CASSPTDSTDTQYF
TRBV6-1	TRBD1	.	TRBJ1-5	TGTGCCAGCAGTGAATATATAAAGGGGGCGAGCAATCAGCCCCAGCATTTT	CASSEYIKGASNQPQHF
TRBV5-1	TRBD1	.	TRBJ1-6	TGCGCCAGCACAAGCAGCGGCTCGAGGGCCGGGACAGTAAATTCACCCCTCCACTTT	CASTSSGSRAGTVNSPLHF
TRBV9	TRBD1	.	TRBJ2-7	TGTGCCAGCAGCGTACAGGGGGCGCATGAATACGAGCAGTACTTC	CASSVQGAHEYEQYF
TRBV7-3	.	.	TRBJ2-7	TGTGCCAGCAGCTGGACCCAGGACCACGAGCAGTACTTC	CASSWTQDHEQYF
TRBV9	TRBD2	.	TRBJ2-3	TGTGCCAGCAACCCCGGTGTTGCCGGGGGGTCGGCAGATACGCAGTATTTT	CASNPGVAGGSADTQYF
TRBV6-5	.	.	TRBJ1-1	TGTGCCAGCAGAACAGTGAACACTGAAGCTTTCTTT	CASRTVNTEAFF
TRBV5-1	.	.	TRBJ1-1	TGCGCCAGCAGCCCCCGCATCATGAACACTGAAGCTTTCTTT	CASSPRIMNTEAFF
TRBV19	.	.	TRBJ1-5	TGTGCCAGTAGTACTCCCCCCGGGACACAGAATCAGCCCCAGCATTTT	CASSTPPGTQNQPQHF
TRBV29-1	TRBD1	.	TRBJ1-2	TGCAGCGCCCTAAGACAGGGAAGGGATGGCTACACCTTC	CSALRQGRDGYTF
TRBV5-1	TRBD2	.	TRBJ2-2	TGCGCCAGCAGCTCCTCCTTCAGCGGGAGGGCCCACGGGGAGCTGTTTTTT	CASSSSFSGRAHGELFF
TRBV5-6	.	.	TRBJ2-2	TGTGCCAGCAGCTATCTTCCGTCTAGCGACACCGGGGAGCTGTTTTTT	CASSYLPSSDTGELFF
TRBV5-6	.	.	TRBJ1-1	TGTGCCAGCAGCTTGGAAATAGGGCCCCCGGGCGCTGAAGCTTTCTTT	CASSLEIGPPGAEAFF
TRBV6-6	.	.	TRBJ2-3	TGTGCCAGCAGTCCGGGTCCCCGCAGGCATTTT	CASSPGPRRHF